This paragraph covers one TCR beta chain sequence. This specimen belongs to a study of monozygotic twins with inflammatory bowel disease. The CDR3 sequence is 11 residues long. UMIs that included a 6-nucleotide sample barcode were added by template switching, which took place during cDNA synthesis. No DNA is given; TCRdb re-called the 5' RACE reads and lists each CDR3 protein once. The data show 300,000 to 400,000 distinct CDR3 sequences, and the top ten clones hold under 2.5%. The TCR comes from a human donor with ulcerative colitis or Crohn's disease, or a healthy co-twin of an affected twin (not recorded which). The chain recombines TRBV21-1 with TRBJ2-1; the D call of TRBD2 rests on TCRdb alone, since no DNA is present to check it. TRBV21-1 is labeled a pseudogene. The specimen sequenced was blood. CDR3 residues: CGSEREGSGFF.